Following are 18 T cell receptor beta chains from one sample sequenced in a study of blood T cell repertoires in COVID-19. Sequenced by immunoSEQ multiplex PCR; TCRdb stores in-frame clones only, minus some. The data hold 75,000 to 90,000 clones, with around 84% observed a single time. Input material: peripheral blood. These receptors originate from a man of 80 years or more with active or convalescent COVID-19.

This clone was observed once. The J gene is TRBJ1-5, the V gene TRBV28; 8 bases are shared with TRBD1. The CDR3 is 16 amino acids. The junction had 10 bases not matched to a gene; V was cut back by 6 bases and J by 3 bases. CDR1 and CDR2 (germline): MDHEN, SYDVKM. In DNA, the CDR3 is TGTGCCAGCAGGTCTAACGGACAGGGACCCAATCAGCCCCAGCATTTT. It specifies CASRSNGQGPNQPQHF.

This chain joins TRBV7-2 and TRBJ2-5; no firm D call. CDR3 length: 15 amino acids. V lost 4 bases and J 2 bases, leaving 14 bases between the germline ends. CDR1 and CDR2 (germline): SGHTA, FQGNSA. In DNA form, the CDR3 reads TGTGCCAGCAGCTCCGTTTATAGCCCACAAGAGACCCAGTACTTC. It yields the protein CASSSVYSPQETQYF.

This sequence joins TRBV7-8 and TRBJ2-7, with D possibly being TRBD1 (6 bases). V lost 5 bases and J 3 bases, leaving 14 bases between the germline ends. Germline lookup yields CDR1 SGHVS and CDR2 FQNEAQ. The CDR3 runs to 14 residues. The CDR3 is CASSEPGQLYEQYV. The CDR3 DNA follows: TGTGCCAGCAGCGAACCGGGACAACTCTACGAGCAGTACGTC.

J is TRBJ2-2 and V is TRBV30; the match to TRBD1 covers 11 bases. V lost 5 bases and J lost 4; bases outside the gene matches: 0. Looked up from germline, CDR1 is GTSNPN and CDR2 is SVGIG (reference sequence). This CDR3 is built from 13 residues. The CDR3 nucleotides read TGTGCCTGGGGGACAGGGGGCACCGGGGAGCTGTTTTTT. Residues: CAWGTGGTGELFF.

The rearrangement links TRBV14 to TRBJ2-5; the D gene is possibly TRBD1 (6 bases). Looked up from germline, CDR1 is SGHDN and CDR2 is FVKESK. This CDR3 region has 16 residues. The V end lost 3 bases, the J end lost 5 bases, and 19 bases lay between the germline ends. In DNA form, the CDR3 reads TGTGCCAGCAGCCAGCTTGGTGTGGGGGCTCGGGAGACCCAGTACTTC. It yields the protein CASSQLGVGARETQYF.

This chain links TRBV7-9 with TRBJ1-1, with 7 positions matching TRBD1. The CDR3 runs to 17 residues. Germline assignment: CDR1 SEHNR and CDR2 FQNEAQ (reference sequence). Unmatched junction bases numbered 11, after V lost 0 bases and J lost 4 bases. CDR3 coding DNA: TGTGCCAGCAGCTTAGCGCAAATCGTAACAGGGGTCACTGAAGCTTTCTTT. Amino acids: CASSLAQIVTGVTEAFF.

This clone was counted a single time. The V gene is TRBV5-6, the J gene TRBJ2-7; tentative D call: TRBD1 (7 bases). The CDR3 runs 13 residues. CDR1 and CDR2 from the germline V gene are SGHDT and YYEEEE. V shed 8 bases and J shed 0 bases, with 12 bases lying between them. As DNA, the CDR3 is TGTGCCAGTAGGAGGGACAGCTCCTACGAGCAGTACGTC. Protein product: CASRRDSSYEQYV.

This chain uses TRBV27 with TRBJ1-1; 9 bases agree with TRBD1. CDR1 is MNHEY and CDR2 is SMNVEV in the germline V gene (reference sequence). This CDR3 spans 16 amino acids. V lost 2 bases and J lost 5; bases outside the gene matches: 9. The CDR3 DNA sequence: TGTGCCAGCAGTTTAGTGGACAGGGGAATAGGGACTGAAGCTTTCTTT. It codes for CASSLVDRGIGTEAFF.

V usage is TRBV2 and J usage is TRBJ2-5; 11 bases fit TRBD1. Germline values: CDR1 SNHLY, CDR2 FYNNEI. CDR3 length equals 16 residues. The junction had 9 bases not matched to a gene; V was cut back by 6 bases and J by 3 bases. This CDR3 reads CASSKTGTGGEETQYF. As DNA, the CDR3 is TGTGCCAGCAGCAAAACCGGGACAGGGGGGGAAGAGACCCAGTACTTC.

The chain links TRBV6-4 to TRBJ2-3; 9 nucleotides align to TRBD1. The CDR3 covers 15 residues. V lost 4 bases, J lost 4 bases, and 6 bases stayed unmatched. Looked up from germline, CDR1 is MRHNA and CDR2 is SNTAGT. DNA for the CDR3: TGTGCCAGCAGTGTGGACAGGGGTGGCTCAGATACGCAGTATTTT. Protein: CASSVDRGGSDTQYF.

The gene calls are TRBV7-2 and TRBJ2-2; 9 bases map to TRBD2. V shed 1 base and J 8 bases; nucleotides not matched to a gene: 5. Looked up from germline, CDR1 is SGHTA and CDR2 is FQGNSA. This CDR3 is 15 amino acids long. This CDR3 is CASSLVSGGRGELFF. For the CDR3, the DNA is TGTGCCAGCAGCTTAGTAAGCGGGGGGAGAGGGGAGCTGTTTTTT.

The CDR3 region is CASSLVSSGAGETQYF. The CDR3 coding sequence is TGCGCCAGCAGCTTGGTGTCTAGCGGGGCTGGAGAGACCCAGTACTTC. The chain uses TRBV5-1 and TRBJ2-5, with TRBD2 matching 9 bases. V lost 0 bases and J lost 4; bases outside the gene matches: 7. CDR1 and CDR2 (germline): SGHRS, YFSETQ. This CDR3 is 16 amino acids long.

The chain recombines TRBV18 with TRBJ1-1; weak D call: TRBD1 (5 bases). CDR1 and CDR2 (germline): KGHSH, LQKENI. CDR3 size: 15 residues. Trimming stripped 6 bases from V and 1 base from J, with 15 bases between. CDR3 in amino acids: CASSLPPGGNTEAFF. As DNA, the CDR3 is TGTGCCAGCTCTCTACCGCCCGGGGGGAACACTGAAGCTTTCTTT.

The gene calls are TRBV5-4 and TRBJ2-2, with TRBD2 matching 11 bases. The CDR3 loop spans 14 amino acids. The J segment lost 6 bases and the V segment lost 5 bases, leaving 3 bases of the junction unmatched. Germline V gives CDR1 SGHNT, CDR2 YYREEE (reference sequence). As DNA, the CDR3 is TGTGCCAGCAGTTCTAGCGGGAGGCCCGGGGAGCTGTTTTTT. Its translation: CASSSSGRPGELFF.

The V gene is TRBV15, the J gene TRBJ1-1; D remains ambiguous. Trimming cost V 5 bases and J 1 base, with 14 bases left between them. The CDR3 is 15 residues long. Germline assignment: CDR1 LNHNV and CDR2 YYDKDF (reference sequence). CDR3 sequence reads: CATSRSILGNTEAFF. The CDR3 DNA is TGTGCCACCAGCCGTTCCATCCTCGGGAACACTGAAGCTTTCTTT.

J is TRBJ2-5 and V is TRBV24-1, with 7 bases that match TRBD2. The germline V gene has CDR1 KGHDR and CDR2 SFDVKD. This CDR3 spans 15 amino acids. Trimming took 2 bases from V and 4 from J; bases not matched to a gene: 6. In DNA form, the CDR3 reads TGTGCCACCAGTGATTGGGGGGGTGGGCCAGAGACCCAGTACTTC. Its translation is CATSDWGGGPETQYF.

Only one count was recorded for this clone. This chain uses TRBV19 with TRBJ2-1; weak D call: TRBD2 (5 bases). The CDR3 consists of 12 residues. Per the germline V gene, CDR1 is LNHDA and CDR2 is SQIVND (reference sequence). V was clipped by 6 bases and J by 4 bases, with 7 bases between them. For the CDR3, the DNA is TGTGCCAGTAGAAGCGGATACAATGAGCAGTTCTTC. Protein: CASRSGYNEQFF.

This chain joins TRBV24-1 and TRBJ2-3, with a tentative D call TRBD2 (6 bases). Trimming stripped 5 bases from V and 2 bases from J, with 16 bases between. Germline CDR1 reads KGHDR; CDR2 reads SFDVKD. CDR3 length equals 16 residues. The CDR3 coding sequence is TGTGCCACCAGTGGTACCCAGGCTAGCGCCACAGATACGCAGTATTTT. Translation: CATSGTQASATDTQYF.